This is a list of T cell receptor beta chains from one sample in a study of PD-1 blockade in classical Hodgkin lymphoma. TCRdb's copy holds only in-frame clones and misses some; the assay was immunoSEQ multiplex PCR. The data contain roughly 31,000 clones, about 90% of them singletons. The sequenced sample consisted of CD4+ T cells from blood. All receptors come from a human donor with classical Hodgkin lymphoma. The CDR3 runs from the conserved cysteine through the conserved F or W. Fields, in order: J gene, D gene, V gene, clone size, CDR3 DNA, CDR3 protein. A D gene is named only where the DNA matches it firmly. Expanded clones get a size class; other rows say once, few or many, or leave the size out.

j_call: TRBJ2-2
d_call: .
v_call: TRBV21-1
clone_size: .
cdr3_nt: TGTGCCAGCAGCAAAGCGCTTTGGCAGAGAAGCGGGGAGCTGTTTTTT
cdr3_aa: CASSKALWQRSGELFF

j_call: TRBJ1-4
d_call: TRBD1
v_call: TRBV7-6
clone_size: .
cdr3_nt: TGTGCCAGCAGTAGACAGGGGGCAAGGGAAAAACTGTTTTTT
cdr3_aa: CASSRQGAREKLFF

j_call: TRBJ2-3
d_call: .
v_call: TRBV18
clone_size: .
cdr3_nt: TGTGCCAGCTCACCGGGCTTGATCACAGATACGCAGTATTTT
cdr3_aa: CASSPGLITDTQYF

j_call: TRBJ1-1
d_call: TRBD1
v_call: TRBV28
clone_size: .
cdr3_nt: TGTGCCAGCAGTTTATTAACCCCCGACAGGGCTCTTGAAGCTTTCTTT
cdr3_aa: CASSLLTPDRALEAFF

j_call: TRBJ2-7
d_call: TRBD2
v_call: TRBV27
clone_size: .
cdr3_nt: TGTGCCAGCAGTCTAGCGGTCCAGGTCCACGAGCAGTACTTC
cdr3_aa: CASSLAVQVHEQYF

j_call: TRBJ2-2
d_call: TRBD2
v_call: TRBV10-3
clone_size: .
cdr3_nt: TGTGCCATCAGTGTTGCGGGAGGTCTGAACACCGGGGAGCTGTTTTTT
cdr3_aa: CAISVAGGLNTGELFF

j_call: TRBJ2-3
d_call: .
v_call: TRBV18
clone_size: .
cdr3_nt: TGTGCCAGCTCACCAGATCTAGGCACAGATACGCAGTATTTT
cdr3_aa: CASSPDLGTDTQYF

j_call: TRBJ2-1
d_call: .
v_call: TRBV5-1
clone_size: .
cdr3_nt: TGCGCCAGCAGCCCAATGGGTTACAATGAGCAGTTCTTC
cdr3_aa: CASSPMGYNEQFF

j_call: TRBJ2-7
d_call: TRBD2
v_call: TRBV5-6
clone_size: .
cdr3_nt: TGTGCCAGCAGCCATCTGACTAGCGGATACGAGCAGTACTTC
cdr3_aa: CASSHLTSGYEQYF

j_call: TRBJ2-1
d_call: .
v_call: TRBV7-9
clone_size: .
cdr3_nt: TGTGCCAGCACCCAATCTGATGAGCAGTTCTTC
cdr3_aa: CASTQSDEQFF

j_call: TRBJ2-7
d_call: TRBD2
v_call: TRBV28
clone_size: .
cdr3_nt: TGTGCCAGCAGTGGGGCAGCGGGAGTTGCCCACGAGCAGTACTTC
cdr3_aa: CASSGAAGVAHEQYF

j_call: TRBJ2-5
d_call: .
v_call: TRBV28
clone_size: .
cdr3_nt: TGTGCCAGCAGTTTGGCGGGGGCAAGGACCCAAGAGACCCAGTACTTC
cdr3_aa: CASSLAGARTQETQYF

j_call: TRBJ1-1
d_call: TRBD1
v_call: TRBV5-6
clone_size: .
cdr3_nt: TGTGCCAGCAGCTTTCTCCCGGGACAGAGGAACACTGAAGCTTTCTTT
cdr3_aa: CASSFLPGQRNTEAFF

j_call: TRBJ2-1
d_call: .
v_call: TRBV28
clone_size: .
cdr3_nt: TGTGCCAGCAGTTTAGGACAGTTTGGGGGGTACAATGAGCAGTTCTTC
cdr3_aa: CASSLGQFGGYNEQFF

j_call: TRBJ2-1
d_call: TRBD2
v_call: TRBV18
clone_size: .
cdr3_nt: TGTGCCAGCTCACCACTTATGATGGGACTAGCGGGAGTCGGTGAGCAGTTCTTC
cdr3_aa: CASSPLMMGLAGVGEQFF

j_call: TRBJ2-5
d_call: TRBD2
v_call: TRBV9
clone_size: .
cdr3_nt: TGTGCCAGCAGCGAACTAGCGGGAGGGGAGACCCAGTACTTC
cdr3_aa: CASSELAGGETQYF

j_call: TRBJ2-7
d_call: TRBD2
v_call: TRBV5-1
clone_size: once
cdr3_nt: TGCGCCAGCAGCCCGGCTAGCGGATCCTACGAGCAGTACTTC
cdr3_aa: CASSPASGSYEQYF

j_call: TRBJ1-5
d_call: TRBD1
v_call: TRBV28
clone_size: .
cdr3_nt: TGTGCCAGCGAAATGGGACAGGGGTTTCTTAATCAGCCCCAGCATTTT
cdr3_aa: CASEMGQGFLNQPQHF

j_call: TRBJ2-3
d_call: TRBD2
v_call: TRBV2
clone_size: .
cdr3_nt: TGTGCCAGCAGTGGGCCTAGCGGGAGCACAGATACGCAGTATTTT
cdr3_aa: CASSGPSGSTDTQYF

j_call: TRBJ1-3
d_call: TRBD1
v_call: TRBV2
clone_size: .
cdr3_nt: TGTGCCAGCAGGAGACAGGGGGCAGCCGGAAACACCATATATTTT
cdr3_aa: CASRRQGAAGNTIYF

j_call: TRBJ2-5
d_call: TRBD2
v_call: TRBV2
clone_size: .
cdr3_nt: TGTGCCAGCAGTGAGTTCGATCTAGCGGGGGGACAAGAGACCCAGTACTTC
cdr3_aa: CASSEFDLAGGQETQYF

j_call: TRBJ2-5
d_call: .
v_call: TRBV5-1
clone_size: .
cdr3_nt: TGCGCCAGCAGCTTTAGCTCAGGGGTAGAGACCCAGTACTTC
cdr3_aa: CASSFSSGVETQYF

j_call: TRBJ2-2
d_call: .
v_call: TRBV30
clone_size: .
cdr3_nt: TGTGCCTGGAGCCCAGTCACCGGGGAGCTGTTTTTT
cdr3_aa: CAWSPVTGELFF

j_call: TRBJ2-7
d_call: .
v_call: TRBV15
clone_size: .
cdr3_nt: TGTGCCACCAGCAGAGATCTTGGCAGATCCTACGAGCAGTACTTC
cdr3_aa: CATSRDLGRSYEQYF